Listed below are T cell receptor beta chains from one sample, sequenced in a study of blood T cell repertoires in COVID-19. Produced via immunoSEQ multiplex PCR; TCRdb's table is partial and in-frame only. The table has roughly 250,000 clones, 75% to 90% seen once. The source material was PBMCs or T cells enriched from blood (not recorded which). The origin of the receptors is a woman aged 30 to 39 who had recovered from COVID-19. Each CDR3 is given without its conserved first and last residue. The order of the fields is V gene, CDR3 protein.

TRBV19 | ASRNMIGTGANEQF
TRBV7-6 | ASSLTGQGAVDEQF
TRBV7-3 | ASSLGDRNNEQF
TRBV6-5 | ASRWGSGREQY
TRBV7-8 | ASRGVRREGRSPLH
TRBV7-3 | ASSQAGTGAYNEQF
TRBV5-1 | ASSSDRQNSPLH
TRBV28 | ASRPQRQPRDGYT
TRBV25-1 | ASSETEPPYGYT
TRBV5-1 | ASSLGQGDYGYT
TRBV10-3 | AISELRDEAF
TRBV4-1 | ASSQASRLHGYT
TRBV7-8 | ASSTQGFRLIINEKLF
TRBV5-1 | ASKGQGSRTNEKLF
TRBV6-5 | ASTPRAGVYGYT
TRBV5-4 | ASRQVGQETQY
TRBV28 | ASSLRRLRGTEAF
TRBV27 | ASSAPPGRGREQY
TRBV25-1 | ASSLTRLAGSYNEQF
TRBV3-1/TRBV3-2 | ASGPDRGATNEKLF
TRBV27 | ASSSGTGIDQPQH
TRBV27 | ASSISSGANVLT
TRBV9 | ASSSSQTGSTDTQY
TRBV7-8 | ASSLDRTASSYEQY
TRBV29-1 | SVTSGGTRYEQY
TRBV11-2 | ASSLRTGNEQF
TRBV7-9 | ATTSEGSTDTQY
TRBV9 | ASSVWGTSGQETQY
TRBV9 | ASSVGDRGGHEQF
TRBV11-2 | ASSLEQGGVVGELF
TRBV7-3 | ASSSQGNTGELF
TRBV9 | ASSPPPGHEQF
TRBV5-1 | ASSLGLFRRQERQETQY
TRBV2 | ASSTGQGIGIEQF
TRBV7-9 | ASSLIAGLETQY
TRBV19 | ASRSTVQSNQPQH
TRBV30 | ALTRDSLYEQY